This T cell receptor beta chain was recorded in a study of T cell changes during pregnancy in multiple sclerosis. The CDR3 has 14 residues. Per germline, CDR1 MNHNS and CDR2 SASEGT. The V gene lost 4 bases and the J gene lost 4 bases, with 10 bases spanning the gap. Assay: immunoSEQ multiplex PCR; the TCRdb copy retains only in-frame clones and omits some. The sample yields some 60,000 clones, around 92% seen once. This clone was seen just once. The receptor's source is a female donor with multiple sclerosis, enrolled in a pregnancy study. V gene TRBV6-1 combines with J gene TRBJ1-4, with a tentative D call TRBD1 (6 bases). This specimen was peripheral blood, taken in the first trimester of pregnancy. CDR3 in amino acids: CASSGQAINEKLFF. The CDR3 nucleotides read TGTGCCAGCAGTGGACAGGCGATTAATGAAAAACTGTTTTTT.